These 4 T cell receptor beta chains share one sample of origin, sequenced in a study of T cells in Graves' hyperthyroidism and ophthalmopathy. There were TCR beta CDR3 regions amplified from RNA transcripts. HTBI primers drove first-round RT-PCR of the TCR CDR3. TCRdb processed the multiplex PCR reads anew with MiXCR; each CDR3 protein has one entry. The sample has hundreds of thousands of distinct CDR3 sequences, roughly 37% seen once. Sequencing was carried out using blood. The receptors derive from a man aged 18 to 30 with Graves' hyperthyroidism.

This clonotype was counted a few times. At one of its ends the junction is not consistent with the germline gene, which may arise from a read error. The chain links TRBV25-1 to TRBJ1-6, with 8 bases fitting TRBD1. The CDR3 contains 16 residues. CDR1 and CDR2 from the germline V gene are MGHDK and SYGVNS. CDR3 in amino acids: CASSRLQDRDNSPLHF. The CDR3 DNA follows: TGCGCCAGCAGCCGACTCCAGGACAGGGATAATTCACCCCTCCACTTT.

This clonotype has ten or more counts. This rearrangement joins TRBV15 to TRBJ1-5, with 7 bases that match TRBD1. Per germline, CDR1 LNHNV and CDR2 YYDKDF (reference sequence). The trim removed 3 bases at V and 7 bases at J, leaving 6 bases unmatched. This CDR3 is 14 amino acids long. DNA of the CDR3: TGTGCCACCAGCAGCGACAGGGCCGGCCAGCCCCAGCATTTT. Encoded protein: CATSSDRAGQPQHF.

The chain joins TRBV15 to TRBJ1-1, with D perhaps matching TRBD1 (5 bases). The CDR3 spans 13 residues. CDR1 is LNHNV, CDR2 YYDKDF, per germline (reference sequence). The V and J ends lost 8 bases and 8 bases respectively, with 18 bases between them. CDR3 DNA: TGTGCCACCCAATACTCCAAGGAGGGGGAAGCTTTCTTT. Protein: CATQYSKEGEAFF.

There are many counts of this clonotype. The V call is TRBV12-3 or TRBV12-4, the J call TRBJ1-5; D gene ambiguous. There are 15 residues in the CDR3. Trimming took off 6 bases at V and 7 bases at J, with 19 bases between the two ends. CDR3 DNA sequence: TGTGCCAGCAGCTTCTCGGGTACGGTATCCCAGCCCCAGCATTTT. This translates into CASSFSGTVSQPQHF.